The 10 T cell receptor beta chains listed next were all sequenced from one sample in a study of technical replicates of blood from a few donors. Some clones are missing from TCRdb's copy, which holds only in-frame ones; the method was immunoSEQ multiplex PCR. The table shows more than 65,000 clones, with 96% occurring only once. Sequenced: T cells isolated from PBMCs. The receptors shown here come from a human donor in good health.

The chain is built from TRBV19 and TRBJ2-7; 7 nucleotides line up with TRBD1. The germline gives CDR1 LNHDA, CDR2 SQIVND (reference sequence). V lost 6 bases and J lost 2; bases outside the gene matches: 10. The CDR3 sequence is 15 residues long. CDR3 in amino acids: CASSENWDSAYEQYF. Here the CDR3 DNA reads TGTGCCAGTAGCGAAAACTGGGACAGTGCCTACGAGCAGTACTTC.

The chain recombines TRBV28 with TRBJ2-3; D gene ambiguous. CDR1 and CDR2 (germline): MDHEN, SYDVKM. This CDR3 is built from 14 residues. Trimming left V 3 bases short and J 4 bases short, with 11 bases between. CDR3 protein: CASSFERWADTQYF. In nucleotides, the CDR3 is TGTGCCAGCAGTTTCGAGCGTTGGGCAGATACGCAGTATTTT.

This chain connects TRBV10-3 to TRBJ2-5; 10 bases are a match to TRBD2. The CDR3 length is 15 residues. The trim removed 2 bases at V and 5 bases at J, leaving 5 bases unmatched. Germline CDR1 is ENHRY and CDR2 is SYGVKD. CDR3 sequence reads: CAISEQAGGEETQYF. In nucleotides, the CDR3 is TGTGCCATCAGTGAGCAAGCGGGGGGGGAGGAGACCCAGTACTTC.

This chain uses TRBV2 with TRBJ2-3; 9 nucleotides agree with TRBD2. The V and J ends lost 4 bases and 5 bases, in that order; junction bases with no gene match: 7. This CDR3 contains 15 residues. Germline-derived CDR1 and CDR2 are SNHLY and FYNNEI. This CDR3 is CASSVVAGALDTQYF. The CDR3 nucleotides read TGTGCCAGCAGTGTCGTAGCGGGAGCTTTAGATACGCAGTATTTT.

The chain has TRBV6-5 and TRBJ1-5; TRBD1 matches at 9 bases. This CDR3 spans 15 amino acids. The V and J ends lost 5 bases and 7 bases, in that order; junction bases with no gene match: 9. Germline V gives CDR1 MNHEY, CDR2 SVGAGI. DNA of the CDR3: TGTGCCAGCAGTCTCACAGGGGGCTGGGACCAGCCCCAGCATTTT. This gives the protein CASSLTGGWDQPQHF.

The J gene is TRBJ1-2, the V gene TRBV2; D is uncertain. This CDR3 is built from 14 residues. Germline values: CDR1 SNHLY, CDR2 FYNNEI. Between the trimmed V and J ends, which lost 3 bases and 0 bases, there was a span of 8 bases. The CDR3 DNA follows: TGTGCCAGCAGTGATCAAACATCTAACTATGGCTACACCTTC. Its protein product is CASSDQTSNYGYTF.

This sequence joins TRBV23-1 and TRBJ1-1, with D unresolved. TRBV23-1 has ORF status, its function being uncertain. The CDR3 is 15 amino acids. Deletions cut 2 bases from V and 2 bases from J, with 12 bases between. CDR3 sequence reads: CASSQIPGSNTEAFF. CDR3 in DNA: TGCGCCAGCAGTCAAATCCCCGGGAGTAACACTGAAGCTTTCTTT.

The rearrangement links TRBV27 to TRBJ1-5; no clear D. The CDR3 runs to 14 residues. Trimming cost V 0 bases and J 1 base, with 4 bases left between them. Germline values: CDR1 MNHEY, CDR2 SMNVEV (reference sequence). CDR3: CASSLSESNQPQHF. CDR3 nucleotides: TGTGCCAGCAGTTTATCCGAGAGCAATCAGCCCCAGCATTTT.

V gene TRBV6-1 combines with J gene TRBJ1-1, with 7 bases that match TRBD1. The length of the CDR3 is 12 residues. Germline trimming cut 10 bases from V and 5 bases from J; bases unmatched to any gene: 7. Per germline, CDR1 MNHNS and CDR2 SASEGT. The CDR3 coding sequence is TGTGCCACTAACAGGGGAGAGACTGAAGCTTTCTTT. This codes for CATNRGETEAFF.

J is TRBJ2-7 and V is TRBV27, with a possible D match to TRBD1 (6 bases). V lost 6 bases, J lost 6 bases, and 12 bases lay in between. The CDR3 contains 12 residues. CDR1 and CDR2 from the germline V gene are MNHEY and SMNVEV (reference sequence). CDR3 nucleotides: TGTGCCAGCAGCCGAACAGGGTTCGAGCAGTACTTC. Protein: CASSRTGFEQYF.